What follows is one T cell receptor beta chain and its context. Its antigen is not known. 60 Vbeta and 13 Jbeta primers were used in PCR. Using immunoSEQ multiplex PCR, the repertoire was profiled, and TCRdb retains in-frame clones only, with some absent. The sample lists approximately 110,000 clones; approximately 78% were seen once. This CDR3 is 17 amino acids long. The germline V and J ends were trimmed by 1 base and 6 bases, with 19 bases remaining between them. Germline loops: CDR1 SEHNR, CDR2 FQNEAQ (reference sequence). This specimen belongs to a study of cytomegalovirus exposure and HLA in healthy donors. Findings and caveats of the study: Cytomegalovirus association was listed for about 180 TCR beta chains. Most TCRs appeared rarely, but some public TCRs recurred in many donors.

This TCR was recovered from a woman aged 40 to 49 in good health and CMV-seropositive. The chain combines TRBV7-9 with TRBJ2-1, with TRBD2 as a possible D gene (6 bases). Sequenced: PBMCs. The CDR3 DNA follows: TGTGCCAGCAGCTTAGTATATTATGCGGGAATGGGCAATGAGCAGTTCTTC. This codes for CASSLVYYAGMGNEQFF.